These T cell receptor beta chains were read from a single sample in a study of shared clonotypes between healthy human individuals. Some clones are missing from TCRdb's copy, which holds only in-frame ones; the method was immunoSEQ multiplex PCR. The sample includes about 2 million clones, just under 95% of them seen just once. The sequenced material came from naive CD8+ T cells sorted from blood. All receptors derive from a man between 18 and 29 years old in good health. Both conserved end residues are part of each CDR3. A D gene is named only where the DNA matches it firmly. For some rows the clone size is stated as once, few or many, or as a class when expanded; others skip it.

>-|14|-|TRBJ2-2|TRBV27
TGTGCCAGCAGTTTGGGCCAGACCACCGGGGAGCTGTTTTTT
CASSLGQTTGELFF
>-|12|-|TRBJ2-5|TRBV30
TGTGCCTGGAGTTATGTTGGGGAGACCCAGTACTTC
CAWSYVGETQYF
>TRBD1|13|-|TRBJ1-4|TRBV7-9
TGTGCCAGTGACAGGGGGCGGGATGAAAAACTGTTTTTT
CASDRGRDEKLFF
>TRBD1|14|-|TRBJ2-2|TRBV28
TGTGCCAGCAGTTTACAGGGGGCCGCCGGGGAGCTGTTTTTT
CASSLQGAAGELFF
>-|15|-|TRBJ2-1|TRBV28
TGTGCCAGCAGTTCCCGGACTGACTCCTACAATGAGCAGTTCTTC
CASSSRTDSYNEQFF
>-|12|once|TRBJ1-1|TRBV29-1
TGCAGCGTTGGTGGGGCGAACACTGAAGCTTTCTTT
CSVGGANTEAFF
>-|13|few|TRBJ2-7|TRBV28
TGTGCCAGCAGTACTCACAGGGCCTACGAGCAGTACTTC
CASSTHRAYEQYF
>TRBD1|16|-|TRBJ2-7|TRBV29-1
TGCAGCGTTGAAGATTGGGACAGGGGCAAACCCTACGAGCAGTACTTC
CSVEDWDRGKPYEQYF
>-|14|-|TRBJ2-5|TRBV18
TGTGCCAGCTCATTACAGGGTGTCTTGGAGACCCAGTACTTC
CASSLQGVLETQYF
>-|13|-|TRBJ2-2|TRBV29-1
TGCAGCGTTCTAACAGCTAACACCGGGGAGCTGTTTTTT
CSVLTANTGELFF
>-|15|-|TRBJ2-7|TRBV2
TGTGCCAGCAGTATATCAGGACTGCAAAACTACGAGCAGTACTTC
CASSISGLQNYEQYF
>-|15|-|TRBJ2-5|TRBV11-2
TGTGCCAGCAGCTTAGATCCTAGCTTGGGGGAGACCCAGTACTTC
CASSLDPSLGETQYF
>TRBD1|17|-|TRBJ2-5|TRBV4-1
TGCGCCAGCAGCCAAGATAAAGGGGACAGGGGACCGGAGACCCAGTACTTC
CASSQDKGDRGPETQYF
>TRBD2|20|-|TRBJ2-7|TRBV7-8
TGTGCCAGCAGCTTGTCCCCGGGACTAGCGGGGGCCTACCTCTCCTACGAGCAGTACTTC
CASSLSPGLAGAYLSYEQYF
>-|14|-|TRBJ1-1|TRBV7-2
TGTGCCAGCAGTTTCAGGGGACTGAACACTGAAGCTTTCTTT
CASSFRGLNTEAFF
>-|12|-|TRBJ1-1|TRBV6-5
TGTGCCAGCAGGCTAGGGGAAACTGAAGCTTTCTTT
CASRLGETEAFF
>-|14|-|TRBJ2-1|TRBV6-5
TGTGCCAGCAGTTCCGGTGACCTGGTAAATGAGCAGTTCTTC
CASSSGDLVNEQFF
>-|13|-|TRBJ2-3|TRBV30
TGTGCCTGGAGTGACGACCTGGTGGATACGCAGTATTTT
CAWSDDLVDTQYF
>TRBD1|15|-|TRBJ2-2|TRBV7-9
TGTGCCAGCAGCTCATGGACAGGGGGCACCGGGGAGCTGTTTTTT
CASSSWTGGTGELFF
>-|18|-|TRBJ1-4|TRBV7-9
TGTGCCAGCAGCGCCCCCTCGATCAGGGGCACGACTAATGAAAAACTGTTTTTT
CASSAPSIRGTTNEKLFF
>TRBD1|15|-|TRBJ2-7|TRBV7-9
TGTGCCAGCAGCTTTCGACAGGGATCCTCCTACGAGCAGTACTTC
CASSFRQGSSYEQYF
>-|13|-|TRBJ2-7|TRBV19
TGTGCCAGTAGTATCACAGGGTACTACGAGCAGTACTTC
CASSITGYYEQYF
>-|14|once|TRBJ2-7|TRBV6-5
TGTGCCAGCAGTTATGGGGGACGTCCCTACGAGCAGTACTTC
CASSYGGRPYEQYF
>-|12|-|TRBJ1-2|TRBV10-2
TGCGCCAGCAGTGAGACGTTGGAAGGCTACACCTTC
CASSETLEGYTF
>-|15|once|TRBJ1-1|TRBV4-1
TGCGCCAGCAGCCAATGGGGGACCGGGAACACTGAAGCTTTCTTT
CASSQWGTGNTEAFF
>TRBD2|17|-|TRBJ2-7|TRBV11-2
TGTGCCAGCAGCCCCGGGACTAGCGGACCCGGGGTCCACGAGCAGTACTTC
CASSPGTSGPGVHEQYF
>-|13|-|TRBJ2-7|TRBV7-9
TGTGCCAGCAGCTTAGCGGGGGGCTACGAGCAGTACTTC
CASSLAGGYEQYF
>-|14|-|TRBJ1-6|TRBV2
TGTGCCAGCACTGAAAGTTTAGGGAATTCACCCCTCCACTTT
CASTESLGNSPLHF
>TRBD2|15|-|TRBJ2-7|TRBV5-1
TGCGCCAGCAGCTATCGTAGCGGGGGGGCCCAAGAGCAGTACTTC
CASSYRSGGAQEQYF
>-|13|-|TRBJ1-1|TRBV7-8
TGTGCCACCCAGTGGGGGTGGAACACTGAAGCTTTCTTT
CATQWGWNTEAFF
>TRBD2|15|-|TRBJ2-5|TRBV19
TGTGCCAGTAGTAACGGCCCCTGGGGGGGAGAGACCCAGTACTTC
CASSNGPWGGETQYF
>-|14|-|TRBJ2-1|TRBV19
TGTGCCAGTAGTCCTGGGAGCTCCTACAATGAGCAGTTCTTC
CASSPGSSYNEQFF
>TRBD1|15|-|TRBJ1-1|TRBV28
TGTGCCAGCAGCCGAGGGACAGGTATGAACACTGAAGCTTTCTTT
CASSRGTGMNTEAFF
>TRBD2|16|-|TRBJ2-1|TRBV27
TGTGCCAGCACTCAATTTGGTACTAGCGGTTACAATGAGCAGTTCTTC
CASTQFGTSGYNEQFF
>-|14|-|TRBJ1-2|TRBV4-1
TGCGCCAGCAGCCAAGTTGGGTCTAGGTCCCGCTACACCTTC
CASSQVGSRSRYTF
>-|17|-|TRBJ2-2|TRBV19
TGTGCCAGTATCCCTCCAGGGGGACCTCTGGGGGGCGGGGAGCTGTTTTTT
CASIPPGGPLGGGELFF
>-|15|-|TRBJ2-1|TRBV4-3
TGCGCCAGCAGCCAAGAACCCGGCAGTTTCGATGAGCAGTTCTTC
CASSQEPGSFDEQFF
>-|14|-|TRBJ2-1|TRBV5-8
TGTGCCAGCAGCTTAACGGACACCCACAATGAGCAGTTCTTC
CASSLTDTHNEQFF
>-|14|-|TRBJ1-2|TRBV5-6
TGTGCCAGCAGCGCAGGGTGGCGGGCGGATGGCTACACCTTC
CASSAGWRADGYTF
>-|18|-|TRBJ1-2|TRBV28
TGTGCCAGCAGTCCTATGTGGGGGGTTGGAGCTCGTAACTATGGCTACACCTTC
CASSPMWGVGARNYGYTF
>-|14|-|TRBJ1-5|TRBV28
TGTGCCAGCAGTTCACAGGGACTAGGTCAGCCCCAGCATTTT
CASSSQGLGQPQHF
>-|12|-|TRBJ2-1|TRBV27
TGTGCCAGCAGTTTGTCGAATAATGAGCAGTTCTTC
CASSLSNNEQFF
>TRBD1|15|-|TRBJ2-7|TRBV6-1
TGTGCCAGCAGTGAAGCACCGGGACAGACCTACGAGCAGTACTTC
CASSEAPGQTYEQYF
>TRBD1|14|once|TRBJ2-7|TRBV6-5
TGTGCCAGCAGTCGGACAGGGGGTTCGTACGAGCAGTACTTC
CASSRTGGSYEQYF
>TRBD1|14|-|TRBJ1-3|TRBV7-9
TGTGCCAGCAGTACAGGGGGTGCTGGAAACACCATATATTTT
CASSTGGAGNTIYF
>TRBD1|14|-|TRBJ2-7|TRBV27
TGTGCCAGCAGTTTATTGGACAGGGTAACCGAGCAGTACTTC
CASSLLDRVTEQYF
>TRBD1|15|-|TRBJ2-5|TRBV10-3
TGTGCCATCAGTGCGGCAGGGGGTTCCTTGGAGACCCAGTACTTC
CAISAAGGSLETQYF
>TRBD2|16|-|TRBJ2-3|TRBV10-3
TGTGCCATCAGCCATCCAAGCGGGGCCCCCACAGATACGCAGTATTTT
CAISHPSGAPTDTQYF
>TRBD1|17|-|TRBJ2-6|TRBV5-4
TGTGCCAGCAGCCGACAGGGTAGGGGCTCTGGGGCCAACGTCCTGACTTTC
CASSRQGRGSGANVLTF
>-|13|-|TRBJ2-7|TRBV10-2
TGCGCCAGCAGTGAGTCACCAGCAATACAGCAGTACTTC
CASSESPAIQQYF
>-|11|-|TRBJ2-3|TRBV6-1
TGTGCCAGCAGTGCAGGAGATACGCAGTATTTT
CASSAGDTQYF
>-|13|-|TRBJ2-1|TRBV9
TGTGCCAGCAGCGTAGCGACTGACAATGAGCAGTTCTTC
CASSVATDNEQFF
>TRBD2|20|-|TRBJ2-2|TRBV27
TGTGCCAGCCCCTCCGGGACTAGCGGGAGAAGGAAGGTTACTTTAGGGGAGCTGTTTTTT
CASPSGTSGRRKVTLGELFF
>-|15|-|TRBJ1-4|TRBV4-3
TGCGCCAGCAGCCACGCTTGGACGGACAATGAAAAACTGTTTTTT
CASSHAWTDNEKLFF
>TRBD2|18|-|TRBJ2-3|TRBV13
TGTGCCAGCAGCTTCGGGACTAGCGGACCCTCTAGCACAGATACGCAGTATTTT
CASSFGTSGPSSTDTQYF
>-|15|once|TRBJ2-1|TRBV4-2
TGTGCCAGCAGCCAAGGTGGTGTCACTCTCAATGAGCAGTTCTTC
CASSQGGVTLNEQFF
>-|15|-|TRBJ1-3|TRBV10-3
TGTGCCATCAGTGAGGGTCCTTACTCTGGAAACACCATATATTTT
CAISEGPYSGNTIYF
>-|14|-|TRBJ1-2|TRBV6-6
TGTGCCAGCAGTACCGGGGGGGCTAACTATGGCTACACCTTC
CASSTGGANYGYTF
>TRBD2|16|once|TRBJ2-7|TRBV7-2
TGTGCCAGCAGCCACGACGGACTAGCGGGGAACTACGAGCAGTACTTC
CASSHDGLAGNYEQYF
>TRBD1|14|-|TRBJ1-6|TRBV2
TGTGCCAGCAGTGCGGGACAGGGAGATTCACCCCTCCACTTT
CASSAGQGDSPLHF